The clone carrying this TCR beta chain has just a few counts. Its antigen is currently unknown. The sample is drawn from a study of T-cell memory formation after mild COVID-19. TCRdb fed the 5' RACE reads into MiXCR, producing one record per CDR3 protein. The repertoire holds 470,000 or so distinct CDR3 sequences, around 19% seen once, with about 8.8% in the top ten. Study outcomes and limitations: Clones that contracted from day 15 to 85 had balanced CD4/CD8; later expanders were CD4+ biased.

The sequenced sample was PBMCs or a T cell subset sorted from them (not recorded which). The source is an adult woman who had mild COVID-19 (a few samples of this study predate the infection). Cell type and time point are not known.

CDR3 amino acids: CSARDWRGGDSEQFF. The DNA of the CDR3 is TGCAGTGCTAGAGATTGGCGGGGGGGCGACAGTGAGCAGTTCTTC. The rearrangement uses TRBV20-1 and TRBJ2-1, with 9 bases matching TRBD2. The V segment lost 0 bases and the J segment 9 bases; nucleotides outside the gene matches: 9. Per germline, CDR1 DFQATT and CDR2 SNEGSKA (reference sequence). The CDR3 has 15 amino acids.